Following are 21 T cell receptor beta chains from one sample sequenced in a study of blood T cell repertoires in COVID-19 (dated by TCRdb to about 2020). The method was the immunoSEQ multiplex PCR assay. In TCRdb, the immuneACCESS table is reduced to in-frame sequences with V and J assigned. These tables do not hold every clone; where another copy was compared, an unresolved V gene accounts for under half, and the others remain unexplained. Counted in this sample were some 120,000 clones; approximately 80% of them appeared once. The ten largest clones capture around a quarter of the sample. The sample comprised peripheral blood. The receptors derive from a human donor in a cohort sampled during active COVID-19.

The V and J genes are TRBV15 and TRBJ2-3, with D maybe TRBD2 (6 bases). Trimming stripped 3 bases from V and 6 bases from J, with 13 bases between. This CDR3 comprises 14 residues. Germline V lookup: CDR1 LNHNV, CDR2 YYDKDF (reference sequence). CDR3 sequence reads: CATSSGRRTDTQYF. The DNA of the CDR3 is TGTGCCACCAGCAGCGGGAGAAGGACCGATACGCAGTATTTT.

This chain joins TRBV7-8 and TRBJ2-5; D not certain. CDR3 size: 14 residues. The V gene's germline CDR1 is SGHVS and CDR2 FQNEAQ. V was cut by 1 base and J by 0 bases, with 6 bases left in between. The CDR3 DNA follows: TGTGCCAGCAGCTTAGGCAGATACCAAGAGACCCAGTACTTC. Amino acid sequence: CASSLGRYQETQYF.

The gene calls are TRBV5-1 and TRBJ1-2; 7 nucleotides match TRBD1. V lost 4 bases and J lost 2; bases outside the gene matches: 5. Germline CDR1 is SGHRS and CDR2 is YFSETQ. CDR3 length: 14 residues. In DNA form, the CDR3 reads TGCGCCAGCAGCCCGGGACAGACCAACTATGGCTACACCTTC. Translation: CASSPGQTNYGYTF.

The chain couples TRBV6-1 to TRBJ2-2; 9 positions agree with TRBD1. V lost 4 bases, J lost 1 base, and 4 bases stayed unmatched. CDR1 MNHNS and CDR2 SASEGT come from the germline V gene. There are 16 residues in the CDR3. The chain's CDR3 is CASSARDRVNTGELFF. The CDR3 nucleotides read TGTGCCAGCAGTGCCCGGGACAGGGTGAACACCGGGGAGCTGTTTTTT.

The rearrangement joins TRBV2 to TRBJ2-1; a weak D match, TRBD1 (6 bases). Trimming pared 6 bases from V and 15 bases from J, leaving 12 bases between. CDR3 length equals 10 residues. In germline, CDR1 is SNHLY, CDR2 FYNNEI. The CDR3 region has the DNA TGTGCCAGCAGGGACAGCAGGCCGTTCTTC. It is translated as CASRDSRPFF.

This clone has just a few counts. The V gene is TRBV5-6, the J gene TRBJ1-2; 7 bases map to TRBD1. V shed 4 bases and J 8 bases; nucleotides not matched to a gene: 8. Germline CDR1 is SGHDT and CDR2 is YYEEEE. The CDR3 has 13 residues. DNA of the CDR3: TGTGCCAGCAGCATGACAGGGCTCTACGGCTACACCTTC. It is translated as CASSMTGLYGYTF.

The genes are TRBV3-1 (or the pseudogene TRBV3-2) and TRBJ1-6, with 10 bases fitting TRBD1. In germline, CDR1 is LGHDT, CDR2 YNNKEL (reference sequence). V was pared by 3 bases and J by 5 bases, with 1 base of the junction left unmatched. CDR3 length: 15 amino acids. The CDR3 bases are TGTGCCAGCAGCCAGGGGACAGGGGATAATTCACCCCTCCACTTT. Amino acids: CASSQGTGDNSPLHF.

The V call is TRBV19, the J call TRBJ1-5; 9 bases fit TRBD1. V lost 5 bases to trimming and J lost 6 bases; unmatched junction nucleotides: 8. The CDR3 spans 15 residues. Germline loops: CDR1 LNHDA, CDR2 SQIVND (reference sequence). This chain's CDR3 is CASSVQQGAVQPQHF. CDR3 DNA sequence: TGTGCCAGTAGTGTCCAACAGGGGGCCGTTCAGCCCCAGCATTTT.

J is TRBJ2-5 and V is TRBV6-5; the D gene is possibly TRBD1 (6 bases). The CDR3 contains 13 residues. Germline CDR1 is MNHEY and CDR2 is SVGAGI. V was trimmed by 5 bases and J by 5 bases, leaving 12 bases between them. The CDR3 nucleotides are TGTGCCAGCAGTCGACAGGTTGGGGAGACCCAGTACTTC. This gives the protein CASSRQVGETQYF.

This clone was counted once. The chain employs TRBV28 and TRBJ2-7; TRBD2 matches 11 bases. V was clipped by 8 bases and J by 4 bases; unmatched bases: 10. The CDR3 runs 15 residues. The germline V gene has CDR1 MDHEN and CDR2 SYDVKM. The CDR3 spells CASRSVGLAAYEQYF. In DNA, the CDR3 is TGTGCCAGCCGCTCGGTGGGACTAGCGGCATACGAGCAGTACTTC.

This chain joins TRBV10-3 and TRBJ2-7, with 8 bases matching TRBD2. After removal of 10 bases from V and 1 base from J, the junction contained 9 bases not matched to a gene. This CDR3 is 14 amino acids long. The V gene's germline CDR1 is ENHRY and CDR2 SYGVKD. The CDR3: CATTAGTSSYEQYF. The CDR3 DNA sequence: TGTGCCACCACCGCTGGGACTAGTTCCTACGAGCAGTACTTC.

This chain joins TRBV4-1 and TRBJ1-1; D is ambiguous. The CDR3 is 15 amino acids. Germline V gives CDR1 MGHRA, CDR2 YSYEKL. V lost 1 base and J lost 0, with 9 bases in between. CDR3 sequence (DNA): TGCGCCAGCAGCCAAGTAGTAGACATGAACACTGAAGCTTTCTTT. It codes for CASSQVVDMNTEAFF.

This clone was seen only a few times. The chain recombines TRBV6-1 with TRBJ2-7; D is perhaps TRBD1 (5 bases). The V end lost 3 bases, the J end lost 7 bases, and 22 bases lay between the germline ends. The germline CDR1 and CDR2 sequences are MNHNS and SASEGT. The CDR3 sequence is 16 residues long. CDR3 coding DNA: TGTGCCAGCAGTGAGGTTGTTGCAGGGCTGGCAGGTGAGCAGTACTTC. Protein sequence: CASSEVVAGLAGEQYF.

The chain combines TRBV5-1 with TRBJ2-3; 11 bases map to TRBD2. CDR1 and CDR2 (germline): SGHRS, YFSETQ. Germline trimming cut 3 bases from V and 7 bases from J; bases unmatched to any gene: 10. The CDR3 runs to 16 residues. The CDR3 protein is CASSSIAGGPSHTQYF. The CDR3 nucleotides are TGCGCCAGCAGCTCCATAGCGGGAGGGCCCTCCCATACGCAGTATTTT.

The V gene is TRBV7-2, the J gene TRBJ1-4; D is uncertain. This CDR3 comprises 14 residues. Deletions cut 3 bases from V and 0 bases from J, with 5 bases between. Germline loops: CDR1 SGHTA, CDR2 FQGNSA. CDR3 loop: CASSLSATNEKLFF. CDR3 DNA: TGTGCCAGCAGCTTGTCAGCAACTAATGAAAAACTGTTTTTT.

The chain has TRBV5-4 and TRBJ2-2, with TRBD2 as a possible D gene (5 bases). The germline V and J ends were trimmed by 2 bases and 4 bases, with 12 bases remaining between them. The germline gives CDR1 SGHNT, CDR2 YYREEE (reference sequence). This CDR3 is 15 amino acids long. The CDR3 is CASSLGGRGTGELFF. The CDR3 coding sequence is TGTGCCAGCAGCTTAGGTGGGAGAGGCACCGGGGAGCTGTTTTTT.

This chain connects TRBV11-3 to TRBJ2-5; D is undetermined. V was pared by 3 bases and J by 5 bases, with 10 bases between. This CDR3 contains 13 residues. Germline-derived CDR1 and CDR2 are SGHNT and YENEEA. CDR3 nucleotides: TGTGCCAGCAGCTTGAGAACGTGGGAGACCCAGTACTTC. Protein: CASSLRTWETQYF.

J is TRBJ2-7 and V is TRBV10-3; 7 positions agree with TRBD2. The CDR3 is 14 residues long. After removal of 8 bases from V and 5 bases from J, the junction contained 12 bases not matched to a gene. CDR1 is ENHRY and CDR2 is SYGVKD in the germline V gene. The CDR3 region is CAIAPGGSSHEQYF. Written as DNA, the CDR3 is TGTGCCATCGCTCCGGGCGGGAGTTCCCACGAGCAGTACTTC.

The CDR3 here is CASSWTATNEKLFF. In DNA form, the CDR3 reads TGTGCCAGCAGCTGGACAGCAACTAATGAAAAACTGTTTTTT. The V and J genes are TRBV6-2 or TRBV6-3 and TRBJ1-4; D might be TRBD1 (6 bases). The germline V gene encodes CDR1 MNHEY and CDR2 SVGEGT. The CDR3 covers 14 residues. Trimming removed 6 bases from V and 0 bases from J, with 8 bases in between.

The chain has TRBV11-2 and TRBJ2-2; 10 nucleotides align to TRBD1. V was clipped by 4 bases and J by 7 bases; unmatched bases: 6. The CDR3 sequence is 15 residues long. Germline-derived CDR1 and CDR2 are SGHAT and FQNNGV. Here the CDR3 reads CASSSTGGEGGELFF. Here the CDR3 DNA reads TGTGCCAGCAGCTCGACAGGGGGCGAGGGCGGGGAGCTGTTTTTT.

This rearrangement joins TRBV18 to TRBJ2-7, with 10 bases aligning to TRBD1. Germline V gene lookup returns CDR1 KGHSH and CDR2 LQKENI. This CDR3 is 13 amino acids long. The J segment lost 3 bases and the V segment lost 6 bases, leaving 2 bases of the junction unmatched. CDR3 DNA: TGTGCCAGCTCCAGGGACAGGGGCTACGAGCAGTACTTC. Residues: CASSRDRGYEQYF.